This TCR beta chain derives from a study of blood T cell repertoires in COVID-19. Study in general: Samples of COVID-19 (acute and convalescent) were obtained from the United States, Italy and Spain.

This CDR3 is 15 amino acids long. The V gene lost 0 bases and the J gene lost 0 bases, with 5 bases spanning the gap. Germline assignment: CDR1 MNHEY and CDR2 SMNVEV (reference sequence). Methods used by the authors: Nucleated cell number was recorded as an estimate derived from reference gene primer amplification. Method: immunoSEQ multiplex PCR; TCRdb's copy keeps in-frame clones and lacks some. The DNA gave D and trimming, while V, J and clone size come from that table. The table includes about 46,000 clones, 80% to 90% detected once. The receptor was derived from a man aged 50-59 years with acute or convalescent COVID-19. This chain uses TRBV27 with TRBJ1-4; D is ambiguous. Material: peripheral blood. Here the CDR3 DNA reads TGTGCCAGCAGTTTATCTGCGACAACTAATGAAAAACTGTTTTTT. Protein product: CASSLSATTNEKLFF. The full variable domain, completed using reference TRBV27 and TRBJ1-4, is EAQVTQNPRYLITVTGKKLTVTCSQNMNHEYMSWYRQDPGLGLRQIYYSMNVEVTDKGDVPEGYKVSRKEKRNFPLILESPSPNQTSLYFCASSLSATTNEKLFFGSGTQLSVL.